The 28 T cell receptor beta chains listed next were all sequenced from one sample in a study of CD8 T cells in Susac syndrome. Reverse transcription of about 0.45 to 1 ug RNA was performed with random hexamers. From the immunoSEQ multiplex PCR reads, TCRdb called clonotypes with MiXCR, one entry per CDR3 protein. The table has around 180,000 distinct CDR3 sequences, 80% to 95% seen once. The sample comprised CD4+ T cells from PBMCs. These TCRs come from a human donor with multiple sclerosis.

The chain couples TRBV29-1 to TRBJ2-5; D perhaps matches TRBD1 (6 bases). The germline gives CDR1 SQVTM, CDR2 ANQGSEA. The CDR3 contains 16 residues. The ends were cut back, 4 bases at V and 5 bases at J, with 23 bases in the middle. The CDR3 DNA follows: TGCAGCGTTGGTCTTGGTGGGACATCTAGGGGGGAGACCCAGTACTTC. This sequence encodes CSVGLGGTSRGETQYF.

This chain connects TRBV6-5 to TRBJ2-5; 9 positions agree with TRBD1. The ends lost 10 bases at V and 9 bases at J; junction bases unmatched: 12. The CDR3 extends over 13 amino acids. The germline CDR1 and CDR2 sequences are MNHEY and SVGAGI. CDR3 protein: CATRRDRAMAQYF. The CDR3 region has the DNA TGTGCCACTCGGAGGGACAGGGCTATGGCCCAGTACTTC.

V is TRBV7-2 and J is TRBJ2-7, with D tentatively TRBD2 (6 bases). CDR3 length equals 13 residues. Germline V gene lookup returns CDR1 SGHTA and CDR2 FQGNSA. V lost 4 bases, J lost 8 bases, and 15 bases lay in between. CDR3 loop: CASSSSGLPKQYF. The CDR3 DNA is TGTGCCAGCAGCTCCTCGGGACTCCCAAAGCAGTACTTC.

The chain couples TRBV28 to TRBJ1-1, with D maybe TRBD1 (5 bases). The V end was cut by 8 bases, the J end by 3 bases, with 13 bases between. Germline CDR1 MDHEN, CDR2 SYDVKM. The CDR3 loop spans 13 amino acids. In nucleotides, the CDR3 is TGTGCCAGCTTCAGGGAAGAGTACACTGAAGCTTTCTTT. It is translated as CASFREEYTEAFF.

CDR3 protein: CASSQNPTGEKLFF. Here the CDR3 DNA reads TGTGCCAGCAGCCAGAACCCGACAGGGGAAAAACTGTTTTTT. This chain uses TRBV9 with TRBJ1-4, with TRBD1 matching 7 bases. J gave up 8 bases and V 4 bases, and 8 bases lay outside the gene matches. Germline loops: CDR1 SGDLS, CDR2 YYNGEE. This CDR3 region has 14 residues. Combining the CDR3 with reference TRBV9 and TRBJ1-4 gives the whole variable domain DSGVTQTPKHLITATGQRVTLRCSPRSGDLSVYWYQQSLDQGLQFLIQYYNGEERAKGNILERFSAQQFPDLHSELNLSSLELGDSALYFCASSQNPTGEKLFFGSGTQLSVL.

V is TRBV24-1 and J is TRBJ2-6; 9 bases match TRBD1. CDR1 is KGHDR, CDR2 SFDVKD, per germline. The CDR3 totals 15 residues. V was pared by 7 bases and J by 2 bases, with 2 bases of the junction left unmatched. The CDR3 is CATRGTGTGANVLTF. CDR3 nucleotide sequence: TGTGCCACCAGGGGGACAGGGACTGGGGCCAACGTCCTGACTTTC.

The chain couples TRBV6-6 to TRBJ2-1; 9 bases are shared with TRBD2. Germline V gene lookup returns CDR1 MNHNY and CDR2 SVGAGI (reference sequence). The CDR3 spans 16 residues. The ends lost 4 bases at V and 7 bases at J; junction bases unmatched: 11. The CDR3 region is CASSSFAVTSGNEQFF. The CDR3 DNA is TGTGCCAGCAGTTCCTTCGCCGTGACTAGCGGTAATGAGCAGTTCTTC.

This clonotype appeared once. The rearrangement links TRBV5-1 to TRBJ1-6; D possibly corresponds to TRBD1 (6 bases). The CDR3 sequence is 14 residues long. Germline assignment: CDR1 SGHRS and CDR2 YFSETQ. V lost 4 bases, J lost 6 bases, and 11 bases lay in between. DNA for the CDR3: TGCGCCAGCAGCGAAGGACAGTCTAATTCACCCCTCCACTTT. This gives the protein CASSEGQSNSPLHF.

The chain carries TRBV29-1 and TRBJ2-3; tentative D call: TRBD2 (6 bases). The CDR3 is 13 residues long. Trimming took 5 bases from V and 4 from J, leaving 13 bases between them. Looked up from germline, CDR1 is SQVTM and CDR2 is ANQGSEA. The CDR3 DNA is TGCAGCGTTACGGGAGTGGGCGCAGATACGCAGTATTTT. Translation gives CSVTGVGADTQYF.

J is TRBJ1-1 and V is TRBV3-1; TRBD1 is a possible D gene (6 bases). V lost 2 bases and J lost 7, with 11 bases in between. The CDR3 extends over 13 amino acids. Germline CDR1 reads LGHDT; CDR2 reads YNNKEL (reference sequence). The CDR3 DNA follows: TGTGCCAGCAGCCAAAGGGGGGATGATGAAGCTTTCTTT. Amino acid sequence: CASSQRGDDEAFF.

This chain connects TRBV24-1 to TRBJ2-1, with 7 bases lining up with TRBD2. CDR3 length equals 16 residues. Trimming removed 0 bases from V and 5 bases from J; junction bases left unmatched: 6. CDR1 is KGHDR, CDR2 SFDVKD, per germline. CDR3 region: CATSDLGAGLNNEQFF. Written as DNA, the CDR3 is TGTGCCACCAGTGATTTGGGAGCGGGACTGAACAATGAGCAGTTCTTC.

This chain joins TRBV5-1 and TRBJ1-2, with D tentatively TRBD1 (5 bases). The ends were cut back, 4 bases at V and 6 bases at J, with 19 bases in the middle. This CDR3 spans 15 amino acids. From germline, CDR1 is SGHRS and CDR2 YFSETQ. The CDR3 DNA is TGCGCCAGCAGCGGGGAATCTACAGGTCCTCATGGCTACACCTTC. Its translation: CASSGESTGPHGYTF.

This sequence joins TRBV30 and TRBJ1-1; no definite D call. The CDR3 has 16 amino acids. Between the trimmed V and J ends, which lost 3 bases and 10 bases, there was a span of 27 bases. The germline V gene encodes CDR1 GTSNPN and CDR2 SVGIG (reference sequence). The CDR3 sequence is CAWRDPNPRRVAAAFF. CDR3 in DNA: TGTGCCTGGAGGGATCCTAACCCTCGGAGGGTTGCAGCAGCTTTCTTT.

The chain links TRBV30 to TRBJ2-7; 8 nucleotides line up with TRBD2. Trimming removed 6 bases from V and 9 bases from J; junction bases left unmatched: 13. The CDR3 length is 13 residues. The germline gives CDR1 GTSNPN, CDR2 SVGIG (reference sequence). CDR3 DNA sequence: TGTGCCTGTCAGAAAGCGGGGGCCGAAGGGCAGTACTTC. The encoded protein is CACQKAGAEGQYF.

The chain couples TRBV4-3 to TRBJ1-6; D is undetermined. This CDR3 comprises 13 residues. CDR1 is LGHNA, CDR2 YSLEER, per germline. V was clipped by 0 bases and J by 11 bases, with 8 bases between them. The CDR3 spells CASSQDDMTPLHF. CDR3 nucleotide sequence: TGCGCCAGCAGCCAAGACGACATGACACCCCTCCACTTT.

V gene TRBV28 combines with J gene TRBJ2-3; D gene ambiguous. V gave up 8 bases and J gave up 6 bases, with 12 bases separating them. The CDR3 is made up of 12 amino acids. In germline, CDR1 is MDHEN, CDR2 SYDVKM. The CDR3 spells CASGPPADTQYF. The CDR3 DNA is TGTGCCAGCGGGCCCCCAGCGGATACGCAGTATTTT.

V and J are TRBV27 and TRBJ1-1; the D is unclear. The CDR3 has 15 amino acids. Germline V gives CDR1 MNHEY, CDR2 SMNVEV (reference sequence). V dropped 1 base and J dropped 1 base, with 10 bases sitting between them. The CDR3 reads CASSLWGTKNTEAFF. The CDR3 coding sequence is TGTGCCAGCAGTTTATGGGGAACAAAGAACACTGAAGCTTTCTTT.

V usage is TRBV6-1 and J usage is TRBJ1-5, with a weak D call TRBD1 (5 bases). CDR3 length equals 15 residues. Germline V gene data show CDR1 as MNHNS and CDR2 as SASEGT. Trimming took 7 bases from V and 1 from J, leaving 14 bases between them. CDR3 in amino acids: CASTKERGSNQPQHF. CDR3 bases: TGTGCCAGCACCAAGGAAAGGGGCAGCAATCAGCCCCAGCATTTT.

CDR3: CASSRDPRNYNEQFF. CDR3 DNA: TGTGCCAGCTCACGGGACCCTCGGAACTACAATGAGCAGTTCTTC. This rearrangement joins TRBV18 to TRBJ2-1; D is possibly TRBD1 or TRBD2 (5 bases each). The CDR3 spans 15 residues. From germline, CDR1 is KGHSH and CDR2 LQKENI. Trimming shortened V by 4 bases and J by 3 bases, and 13 bases separated the two germline ends.

This chain joins TRBV30 and TRBJ1-3; 9 nucleotides line up with TRBD1. Trimming at V came to 2 bases and at J to 4 bases, leaving 6 bases not matched to a gene. In germline, CDR1 is GTSNPN, CDR2 SVGIG (reference sequence). CDR3 length equals 15 residues. CDR3 protein: CAWSRGTGSGNTIYF. The CDR3, as DNA: TGTGCCTGGAGTAGAGGGACAGGGTCCGGAAACACCATATATTTT.

The rearrangement uses TRBV10-2 and TRBJ1-1; no definite D call. V was shortened by 6 bases and J by 3 bases, with 8 bases between the two germline ends. CDR1 WSHSY and CDR2 SAAADI come from the germline V gene. The CDR3 runs 12 residues. Written as DNA, the CDR3 is TGCGCCAGCAGCGATCTCTACACTGAAGCTTTCTTT. Its translation is CASSDLYTEAFF.

The gene calls are TRBV5-4 and TRBJ2-7, with 9 bases identical to TRBD1. Germline assignment: CDR1 SGHNT and CDR2 YYREEE (reference sequence). The CDR3 spans 13 residues. Trimming cost V 4 bases and J 5 bases; bases outside gene matches: 4. CDR3: CASSTHRGHEQYF. In nucleotides, the CDR3 is TGTGCCAGCAGCACCCACAGGGGGCACGAGCAGTACTTC.

This clonotype was seen just once. The rearrangement joins TRBV19 to TRBJ1-1; possibly TRBD1 for D (6 bases). Deletions cut 7 bases from V and 5 bases from J, with 17 bases between. Germline V gene sequence: CDR1 LNHDA, CDR2 SQIVND (reference sequence). This CDR3 spans 14 amino acids. For the CDR3, the DNA is TGTGCCAGTAATCGACTGGGGGCAGGAACTGAAGCTTTCTTT. This codes for CASNRLGAGTEAFF.

The CDR3 is CASSLGSGHNLNTEAFF. The CDR3 coding sequence is TGTGCCAGCAGCTTAGGATCTGGCCATAACCTGAACACTGAAGCTTTCTTT. The rearrangement links TRBV7-9 to TRBJ1-1; the D is unclear. V gave up 1 base and J gave up 0 bases, with 15 bases separating them. In germline, CDR1 is SEHNR, CDR2 FQNEAQ (reference sequence). The CDR3 covers 17 residues.

The chain carries TRBV4-2 and TRBJ1-3; 7 bases fit TRBD1. The V segment lost 1 base and the J segment 2 bases; nucleotides outside the gene matches: 2. Germline lookup yields CDR1 LGHNA and CDR2 YNFKEQ. The length of the CDR3 is 15 residues. The CDR3 is CASSQVTGAGNTIYF. CDR3 nucleotides: TGTGCCAGCAGCCAAGTTACAGGGGCTGGAAACACCATATATTTT.

CDR3 sequence (DNA): TGTGCCAGCAGCCACCGGGACAGGGTCGGCACCGGGGAGCTGTTTTTT. Residues: CASSHRDRVGTGELFF. The chain is built from TRBV6-1 and TRBJ2-2; 9 bases align to TRBD1. There are 16 residues in the CDR3. With 6 bases clipped from V and 4 bases from J, the junction kept 9 bases outside the gene matches. CDR1 and CDR2 from the germline V gene are MNHNS and SASEGT.

This clonotype was picked up one time. This chain joins TRBV11-2 and TRBJ1-1; unclear D gene. Germline V gives CDR1 SGHAT, CDR2 FQNNGV. The CDR3 loop spans 13 amino acids. V dropped 6 bases and J dropped 1 base, with 9 bases sitting between them. CDR3 sequence reads: CASSQVTNTEAFF. CDR3 in DNA: TGTGCCAGCAGTCAGGTGACGAACACTGAAGCTTTCTTT.

The V and J genes are TRBV21-1 and TRBJ2-3. TRBV21-1 is annotated as a pseudogene. This CDR3 contains 16 residues. CDR3 nucleotides: TGTGCCAGCAGCAAATGTATCGGGGCCAGCACAGATACGCAGTATTTT. Its protein product is CASSKCIGASTDTQYF.